The T cell receptor (beta chain) described here comes from a study of preoperative IRX-2 immunotherapy in early breast cancer (dated by TCRdb to between 2017 and 2020). This clone was counted between two and nine times. This receptor's antigen is unknown. Qualities for individual bases were not recorded, and no much larger clone is one base off. The receptor library was made with the immunoSEQ multiplex PCR assay. TCRdb carries this immuneACCESS record with in-frame sequences only. Its versions omit some clonotypes, under half of them owing to an unresolved V gene in the studies checked, with the rest unexplained. The sample records 30,000 to 45,000 clones, about four fifths of which are singletons. In total, the top ten clones hold 1.5% of the sample. V is reduced by 1 base and J by 1 base, leaving a spacing of 4 bases between them. The germline V gene specifies SGHTA as CDR1 and FQGNSA as CDR2. The CDR3, from cysteine to phenylalanine, totals 13 residues. This entry keeps only the CDR3 DNA: 39 bases, framed from base 1.

The treatment or condition label for this specimen denotes: preoperative locoregional IRX-2 cytokine immunotherapy. The samples were obtained from a phase Ib study that tested preoperative, locoregional IRX-2 cytokine immunotherapy designed to prime immune responses. Donors were patients with early-stage breast cancer who received IRX-2 before surgery. This sample comprised lymph node tissue, obtained after IRX-2 immunotherapy. The rearranged segments are TRBV7-2 and TRBJ1-1; the D segment cannot be called with confidence. The receptor's source is a human donor with breast cancer. The CDR3 amino acid sequence is: CASSLVENTEAFF. The nucleotide sequence reads TGTGCCAGCAGCTTAGTGGAGAACACTGAAGCTTTCTTT.